Listed below are T cell receptor beta chains from one sample, sequenced in a study of cytomegalovirus exposure and HLA in healthy donors. Assay: immunoSEQ multiplex PCR; the TCRdb copy retains only in-frame clones and omits some. The sample holds about 140,000 clones, about 80% seen once. Sequenced: PBMCs. The origin of the receptors is a woman aged 40 to 50 in good health and CMV-seronegative. The CDR3 runs from the conserved cysteine through the conserved F or W. The order of the fields is V gene, J gene, D gene, clone size, CDR3 DNA, CDR3 protein. The D gene is left open where the match is weak. Only part of the rows carry a size: once, few, many, or a class if the clone is expanded.

v_call: TRBV10-1; j_call: TRBJ2-3; d_call: NA; clone_size: NA; cdr3_nt: TGCGCCAGCAGTGAGTCGAGGGGCCCGGAGGGTGATACGCAGTATTTT; cdr3_aa: CASSESRGPEGDTQYF
v_call: TRBV7-8; j_call: TRBJ2-3; d_call: TRBD2; clone_size: NA; cdr3_nt: TGTGCCAGCAGCTTGGGACTAGCACTCCACGATACGCAGTATTTT; cdr3_aa: CASSLGLALHDTQYF
v_call: TRBV5-4; j_call: TRBJ2-3; d_call: TRBD2; clone_size: NA; cdr3_nt: TGTGCCAGCGGTCTAGCGGGAGGTTCGGATACGCAGTATTTT; cdr3_aa: CASGLAGGSDTQYF
v_call: TRBV7-2; j_call: TRBJ2-3; d_call: TRBD1; clone_size: NA; cdr3_nt: TGTGCCAGCAGCGTACAGGGGGCATCCGTAGATACGCAGTATTTT; cdr3_aa: CASSVQGASVDTQYF
v_call: TRBV2; j_call: TRBJ2-7; d_call: NA; clone_size: NA; cdr3_nt: TGTGCCAACACGGGGTACAGCACGCCTCTTGAGCAGTACTTC; cdr3_aa: CANTGYSTPLEQYF
v_call: TRBV4-3; j_call: TRBJ2-3; d_call: NA; clone_size: NA; cdr3_nt: TGCGCCAGCAGCCAGCTAGCTTCGGGAGATACGCAGTATTTT; cdr3_aa: CASSQLASGDTQYF
v_call: TRBV2; j_call: TRBJ2-5; d_call: NA; clone_size: NA; cdr3_nt: TGTGCCAGCAGTGAAGGGGCCAGGCAAGAGACCCAGTACTTC; cdr3_aa: CASSEGARQETQYF
v_call: TRBV29-1; j_call: TRBJ2-3; d_call: NA; clone_size: NA; cdr3_nt: TGCAGCGTTGGAGGAGATACGCAGTATTTT; cdr3_aa: CSVGGDTQYF
v_call: TRBV5-6; j_call: TRBJ1-2; d_call: NA; clone_size: once; cdr3_nt: TGTGCCAGCAGCTTGGAAATGGGTAGCTCTTTTAGCTCGGATGGCTACACCTTC; cdr3_aa: CASSLEMGSSFSSDGYTF
v_call: TRBV28; j_call: TRBJ1-4; d_call: NA; clone_size: NA; cdr3_nt: TGTGCCAGCAGTTTATTAACAGGGAATGAAAAACTGTTTTTT; cdr3_aa: CASSLLTGNEKLFF
v_call: TRBV23-1; j_call: TRBJ1-1; d_call: TRBD1; clone_size: NA; cdr3_nt: TGCGCCAGCAGTGCCCGGACAGGGGGAATGAACACTGAAGCTTTCTTT; cdr3_aa: CASSARTGGMNTEAFF
v_call: TRBV30; j_call: TRBJ2-3; d_call: NA; clone_size: NA; cdr3_nt: TGTGCCCGCCAACGGGACTTCCAATCAGATACGCAGTATTTT; cdr3_aa: CARQRDFQSDTQYF
v_call: TRBV5-5; j_call: TRBJ1-4; d_call: TRBD1; clone_size: NA; cdr3_nt: TGTGCCAGCAGCCCCCAAGGGACAGGGCTTAATGAAAAACTGTTTTTT; cdr3_aa: CASSPQGTGLNEKLFF
v_call: TRBV19; j_call: TRBJ2-1; d_call: TRBD1; clone_size: few; cdr3_nt: TGTGCCAGCAGAATCAGGGGGAACAATGAGCAGTTCTTC; cdr3_aa: CASRIRGNNEQFF
v_call: TRBV6-5; j_call: TRBJ1-1; d_call: TRBD1; clone_size: NA; cdr3_nt: TGTGCCAGCAGTTCGGGACAGACGGGCGGAGGGTCTGAAGCTTTCTTT; cdr3_aa: CASSSGQTGGGSEAFF
v_call: TRBV19; j_call: TRBJ1-1; d_call: TRBD1; clone_size: NA; cdr3_nt: TGTGCCAGTAGTCTGGCGGGACAGTGGAAAGCTTTCTTT; cdr3_aa: CASSLAGQWKAFF
v_call: TRBV9; j_call: TRBJ2-7; d_call: NA; clone_size: NA; cdr3_nt: TGTGCCAGCAGCGCAGCTGGGGCTCGGGTGGGGGAGCAGTACTTC; cdr3_aa: CASSAAGARVGEQYF
v_call: TRBV10-3; j_call: TRBJ1-4; d_call: NA; clone_size: NA; cdr3_nt: TGTGCCATCAGTGGGACAGTTCTGAGAGAAAAACTGTTTTTT; cdr3_aa: CAISGTVLREKLFF
v_call: TRBV28; j_call: TRBJ1-5; d_call: NA; clone_size: NA; cdr3_nt: TGTGCCAGCCATACAGGGACAAGGCAGCCCCAGCATTTT; cdr3_aa: CASHTGTRQPQHF
v_call: TRBV27; j_call: TRBJ2-1; d_call: NA; clone_size: NA; cdr3_nt: TGTGCCAGCAGTGTTGACAGATCCACATTTAATGAGCAGTTCTTC; cdr3_aa: CASSVDRSTFNEQFF
v_call: TRBV28; j_call: TRBJ2-1; d_call: NA; clone_size: NA; cdr3_nt: TGTGCCAGCAGCCGGGAGCATGAGCAGTTCTTC; cdr3_aa: CASSREHEQFF
v_call: TRBV5-1; j_call: TRBJ2-1; d_call: TRBD2; clone_size: NA; cdr3_nt: TGCGCCAGCAGCTTAGAAGGACTAGCGGGTAGCAATGAGCAGTTCTTC; cdr3_aa: CASSLEGLAGSNEQFF
v_call: TRBV7-2; j_call: TRBJ2-7; d_call: TRBD2; clone_size: NA; cdr3_nt: TGTGCCAGCAGTTTAGCGCCCCGACTAGCGGGAGGTTTCTCCTACGAGCAGTACTTC; cdr3_aa: CASSLAPRLAGGFSYEQYF
v_call: TRBV20-1; j_call: TRBJ2-7; d_call: NA; clone_size: NA; cdr3_nt: TGCAGTACAGGGATGCCCGAGCAGTACTTC; cdr3_aa: CSTGMPEQYF
v_call: TRBV27; j_call: TRBJ2-3; d_call: NA; clone_size: NA; cdr3_nt: TGTGCCAGCAGTTTAGAAGGGACATACGCAGATACGCAGTATTTT; cdr3_aa: CASSLEGTYADTQYF